This is a list of T cell receptor beta chains from one sample in a study of tissue T cells after allogeneic stem cell transplantation. Repertoires were generated with immunoSEQ multiplex PCR, while TCRdb's copy carries only in-frame clones and drops some. The table lists about 43,000 clones, 80% to 95% of them singletons. Specimen: blood, collected before transplantation. The receptors derive from a woman aged 40 to 75 who later had graft-versus-host disease after an allogeneic stem cell transplant. Each CDR3 is given with its conserved first and last residue. Each record gives: V gene, D gene, clone size, J gene, CDR3 DNA, CDR3 protein. The D gene is left open where the match is weak. Size is omitted from some rows. Given values are once, few, many or a class for expanded clones.

>TRBV10-1|TRBD2|-|TRBJ2-2
TGCGCCAGCAGGACTAGCGGGAGGGTAGACACCGGGGAGCTGTTTTTT
CASRTSGRVDTGELFF
>TRBV20-1|-|-|TRBJ2-7
TGCAGTGCTAGTTGGGTCCAGGGTCCAATAACCTACGAGCAGTACTTC
CSASWVQGPITYEQYF
>TRBV7-2|-|-|TRBJ2-1
TGTGCCAGCAGTTCAGACCCGGCGGGAGAGCAGTTCTTC
CASSSDPAGEQFF
>TRBV30|TRBD2|-|TRBJ2-7
TGTGCCTGGAGTGTGCGGGGAGGTGTAGCGGGAGGGCCGGTCTTCTTC
CAWSVRGGVAGGPVFF
>TRBV3-1/TRBV3-2|-|once|TRBJ1-1
TGTGCCAGCAGCCAAGGTAGCCGGGGCTTGATTGAAGCTTTCTTT
CASSQGSRGLIEAFF
>TRBV30|TRBD2|-|TRBJ2-1
TGTGCCTGGAGTGTACGGCTAGCGGGTTACAATGAGCAGTTCTTC
CAWSVRLAGYNEQFF
>TRBV28|TRBD2|-|TRBJ2-7
TGTGCCAGCAGCACTAGCGGGTATGCCTCCTACGAGCAGTACTTC
CASSTSGYASYEQYF
>TRBV19|-|-|TRBJ1-5
TGTGCCAGCCACCCCTCTCGTTTCGGGCGCACAGGGTATGGCAATCAGCCCCAGCATTTT
CASHPSRFGRTGYGNQPQHF
>TRBV2|-|-|TRBJ1-1
TGTGCCAGCAGGAGGGTTACAGTGAACACTGAAGCTTTCTTT
CASRRVTVNTEAFF
>TRBV6-5|-|-|TRBJ2-7
TGTGCCAGCCGAGGAGCGGAATCCTACGAGCAGTACTTC
CASRGAESYEQYF
>TRBV7-2|TRBD1|-|TRBJ1-5
TGTGCCAGCAGCCCGGGACAGTTAAATCAGCCCCAGCATTTT
CASSPGQLNQPQHF
>TRBV30|-|once|TRBJ1-2
TGTGCCTGGAGTGTACAGGGCGGGAACTATGGCTACACCTTC
CAWSVQGGNYGYTF
>TRBV6-6|-|-|TRBJ1-2
TGTGCCACCGACGCTCAGTGGACAGCGAGGGACTATGGCTACACCTTC
CATDAQWTARDYGYTF
>TRBV4-1|-|-|TRBJ2-7
TGCGCCAGCAGCCAAGATCCCCAATCAGGGGAGCAGTACTTC
CASSQDPQSGEQYF
>TRBV3-1/TRBV3-2|TRBD2|-|TRBJ2-7
TGTGCCAGCAGCCCGGGACTAGCGGGAGGGGGCGAGCAGTACTTC
CASSPGLAGGGEQYF
>TRBV12-3/TRBV12-4|-|-|TRBJ1-5
TGTGCCAGCAGTTTACACCGCAAGCAGCCCCAGCATTTT
CASSLHRKQPQHF
>TRBV27|-|-|TRBJ1-1
TGTGCCAGCAGGACTTTGGATTTTGAAGCTTTCTTT
CASRTLDFEAFF
>TRBV4-1|TRBD1|-|TRBJ2-7
TGCGCCAGCAGCCAAGGTTCCGGGACAGGGGTCTACGAGCAGTACTTC
CASSQGSGTGVYEQYF
>TRBV3-1/TRBV3-2|TRBD1|-|TRBJ1-5
TGTGCCAGCAGCCAAGTGAACAGGGGCCCCTATAGCAATCAGCCCCAGCATTTT
CASSQVNRGPYSNQPQHF
>TRBV7-9|TRBD1|-|TRBJ2-5
TGTGCCAGCAGCCCGACAGGGAAGGGCGAGACCCAGTACTTC
CASSPTGKGETQYF
>TRBV7-2|-|-|TRBJ2-2
TGTGCCAGCAGTCCGCAGGGGTCGGTCACCGGGGAGCTGTTTTTT
CASSPQGSVTGELFF
>TRBV9|-|-|TRBJ1-1
TGTGCCAGCAGCGTGGGAGGAGGAATGGGCACTGAAGCTTTCTTT
CASSVGGGMGTEAFF
>TRBV25-1|-|-|TRBJ1-1
TGTGCCAGCATCGGGAACACTGAAGCTTTCTTT
CASIGNTEAFF
>TRBV2|TRBD1|-|TRBJ1-2
TGTGCCAGCAACAGGGACAGGGGAAACTATGGCTACACCTTC
CASNRDRGNYGYTF
>TRBV7-2|-|-|TRBJ1-6
TGTGCCAGCAGCTTCTCGGTCGGGGCCCCCATGGATTCACCCCTCCACTTT
CASSFSVGAPMDSPLHF
>TRBV29-1|-|few|TRBJ1-3
TGCAGCGTGCAGGGAATCCTCCGAAACACCATATATTTT
CSVQGILRNTIYF
>TRBV6-1|-|once|TRBJ1-2
TGTGCCAGCAGTGCCAGAACAATACGGACTAGCTATGGCTACACCTTC
CASSARTIRTSYGYTF
>TRBV29-1|-|-|TRBJ2-7
TGCAGCGTTGCGGTGAAGAAATCGGGGGAGCAGTACTTC
CSVAVKKSGEQYF